Sequencing of this TCR beta chain was carried out in a study of blood T cell repertoires in COVID-19. Study as a whole: Sites across the United States, Italy and Spain contributed samples from acute and convalescent COVID-19. Nucleic acid was either cDNA or gDNA, and it came from T cells, B-cell-depleted T cells, or PBMCs.

As processed by the authors: Cell counts per sample came from amplifying reference gene primers. Clones were sequenced by immunoSEQ multiplex PCR, and TCRdb holds only the in-frame ones, with some missing. Clonal size and the V and J genes are those of that table, whereas D and trimming came from the DNA. Among under 300,000 clones listed, approximately 80% were seen once. V was trimmed by 2 bases and J by 1 base, leaving 14 bases between them. This CDR3 has 16 amino acids. The germline V gene encodes CDR1 MNHNS and CDR2 SASEGT. The TCR originated in a woman aged 40 to 49 with active or convalescent COVID-19. V and J are TRBV6-1 and TRBJ1-1; a weak D match, TRBD1 (5 bases). What was sequenced was peripheral blood. This chain's CDR3 is CASSESYWGPNTEAFF. The CDR3 bases are TGTGCCAGCAGTGAATCATACTGGGGCCCGAACACTGAAGCTTTCTTT.